This T cell receptor beta chain was documented in a study of T cells after posttransplantation cyclophosphamide. Sequenced by immunoSEQ multiplex PCR; TCRdb stores in-frame clones only, minus some. Of tens of thousands of clones in the sample, about 90% are singletons; the top ten hold 9% to 14%. A marrow graft followed busulfan-fludarabine conditioning, with cyclophosphamide on days +3 and +4. This material consisted of PBMCs, taken after allogeneic stem cell transplant with posttransplant cyclophosphamide. This clonotype was obtained from a female patient aged 25-39 years who received an allogeneic stem cell transplant from an unrelated donor, was CMV-positive, and had no GVHD. The T cells may come from the graft donor.

CDR3 in DNA: TGTGCCAGCAGCTTAGTGGTCAGGAACACCGGGGAGCTGTTTTTT. This encodes CASSLVVRNTGELFF. V usage is TRBV11-1 and J usage is TRBJ2-2; unclear D gene. Germline lookup yields CDR1 SGHAT and CDR2 FQDESV (reference sequence). There are 15 residues in the CDR3. V lost 1 base and J lost 1, with 7 bases in between.